These T cell receptor beta chains were read from a single sample in a study of beta chain features in type 1 diabetes. Libraries were prepared by immunoSEQ multiplex PCR; TCRdb keeps only in-frame clonotypes and omits some of them. The profile shows about 260,000 clones, about a fifth of them singletons. The material sequenced was naive CD4+ T cells from blood. Receptors originate from a middle-aged woman with type 1 diabetes. CDR3s include the opening cysteine and the closing phenylalanine or tryptophan. Fields, in order: CDR3 DNA, CDR3 protein, D gene, clone size, J gene, V gene. D genes are given only for firm matches. Rows give clone size only sometimes, using once, few, many, or a class for an expanded clone.

cdr3_nt: TGTGCCAGCAGCAGAGGGACAAACACCCACGAGCAGTACTTC; cdr3_aa: CASSRGTNTHEQYF; d_call: .; clone_size: once; j_call: TRBJ2-7; v_call: TRBV5-4
cdr3_nt: TGTGCCAGCAGCTCACGGGAGACCCAGTACTTC; cdr3_aa: CASSSRETQYF; d_call: .; clone_size: few; j_call: TRBJ2-5; v_call: TRBV7-2
cdr3_nt: TGCAGCGTTGAAGGGACAGGGTCCGGGGAGCTGTTTTTT; cdr3_aa: CSVEGTGSGELFF; d_call: TRBD1; clone_size: few; j_call: TRBJ2-2; v_call: TRBV29-1
cdr3_nt: TGTGCCAGCAGTGAACAGGGGGCGGCTGGGGCCAACGTCCTGACTTTC; cdr3_aa: CASSEQGAAGANVLTF; d_call: TRBD1; clone_size: few; j_call: TRBJ2-6; v_call: TRBV2
cdr3_nt: TGTGCCAGCAGCCAGATGACTAGCGTCTCCTACGAGCAGTACTTC; cdr3_aa: CASSQMTSVSYEQYF; d_call: TRBD2; clone_size: .; j_call: TRBJ2-7; v_call: TRBV11-2
cdr3_nt: TGTGCCAGCAGAGAGCTGAGACCGGGCGAGCAGTACTTC; cdr3_aa: CASRELRPGEQYF; d_call: .; clone_size: few; j_call: TRBJ2-7; v_call: TRBV6-1
cdr3_nt: TGCAGCGTTGAACAGCGCGGGAGAGCCACAGATACGCAGTATTTT; cdr3_aa: CSVEQRGRATDTQYF; d_call: TRBD2; clone_size: few; j_call: TRBJ2-3; v_call: TRBV29-1
cdr3_nt: TGTGCCAGCAGCTTACAGGGTCCCTACACCTTC; cdr3_aa: CASSLQGPYTF; d_call: .; clone_size: few; j_call: TRBJ1-2; v_call: TRBV5-6
cdr3_nt: TGTGCCAGCAGCACAGGGGGCGCCTCCCCATTTTACGAGCAGTACTTC; cdr3_aa: CASSTGGASPFYEQYF; d_call: TRBD1; clone_size: few; j_call: TRBJ2-7; v_call: TRBV5-4
cdr3_nt: TGTGCCAGTAGTACGGGGAGGCAGCCCCAGCATTTT; cdr3_aa: CASSTGRQPQHF; d_call: .; clone_size: .; j_call: TRBJ1-5; v_call: TRBV19
cdr3_nt: TGTGCCAGCAGTTTAACAGGGATACTTGTCGAGCAGTACTTC; cdr3_aa: CASSLTGILVEQYF; d_call: .; clone_size: few; j_call: TRBJ2-7; v_call: TRBV27
cdr3_nt: TGCGCCAGCAGCCAAGATATGACCCCCGGACAGATCAACTACGAGCAGTACTTC; cdr3_aa: CASSQDMTPGQINYEQYF; d_call: .; clone_size: .; j_call: TRBJ2-7; v_call: TRBV4-1
cdr3_nt: TGCAGCGTTCGGACTAGCGGTATCTCCTACGAGCAGTACTTC; cdr3_aa: CSVRTSGISYEQYF; d_call: TRBD2; clone_size: few; j_call: TRBJ2-7; v_call: TRBV29-1
cdr3_nt: TGTGCCTGGAGTGTACAGGGAAGTCAGCCCCAGCATTTT; cdr3_aa: CAWSVQGSQPQHF; d_call: .; clone_size: few; j_call: TRBJ1-5; v_call: TRBV30
cdr3_nt: TGCGCCAGCAGCTTGGCCGGGCGTGCTTACGGGGGGCGTGGAAATGAGCAGTTCTTC; cdr3_aa: CASSLAGRAYGGRGNEQFF; d_call: .; clone_size: few; j_call: TRBJ2-1; v_call: TRBV5-1
cdr3_nt: TGTGCCTGGAATGTGGCGGGAAGTTCAGATACGCAGTATTTT; cdr3_aa: CAWNVAGSSDTQYF; d_call: .; clone_size: .; j_call: TRBJ2-3; v_call: TRBV30
cdr3_nt: TGCGCCAGCAGACCCACGTCCAGGGGATCGAGGGAGACCCAGTACTTC; cdr3_aa: CASRPTSRGSRETQYF; d_call: .; clone_size: few; j_call: TRBJ2-5; v_call: TRBV4-1
cdr3_nt: TGTGCCTGGAGTCCCCGACAGGGGGAGCTGTTTTTT; cdr3_aa: CAWSPRQGELFF; d_call: .; clone_size: .; j_call: TRBJ2-2; v_call: TRBV30